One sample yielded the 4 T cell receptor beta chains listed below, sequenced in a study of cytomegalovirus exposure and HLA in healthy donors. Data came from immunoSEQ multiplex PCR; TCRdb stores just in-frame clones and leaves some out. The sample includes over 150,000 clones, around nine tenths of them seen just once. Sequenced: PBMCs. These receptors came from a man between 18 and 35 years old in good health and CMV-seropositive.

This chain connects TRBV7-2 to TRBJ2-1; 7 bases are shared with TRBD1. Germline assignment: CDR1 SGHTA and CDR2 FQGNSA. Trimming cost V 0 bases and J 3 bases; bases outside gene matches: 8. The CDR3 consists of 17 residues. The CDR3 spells CASSLAPGQPVYNEQFF. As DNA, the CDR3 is TGTGCCAGCAGCTTAGCTCCGGGACAGCCTGTCTACAATGAGCAGTTCTTC.

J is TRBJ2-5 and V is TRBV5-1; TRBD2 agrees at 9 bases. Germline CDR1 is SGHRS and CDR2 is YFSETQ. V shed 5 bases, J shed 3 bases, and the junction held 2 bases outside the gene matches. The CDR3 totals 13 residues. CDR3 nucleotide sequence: TGCGCCAGCAGGAGACTAGCGGAAGAGACCCAGTACTTC. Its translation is CASRRLAEETQYF.

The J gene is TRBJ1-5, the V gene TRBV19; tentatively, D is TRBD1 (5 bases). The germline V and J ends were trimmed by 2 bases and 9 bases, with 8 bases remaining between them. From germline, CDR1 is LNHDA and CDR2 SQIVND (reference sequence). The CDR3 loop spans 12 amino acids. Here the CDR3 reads CASSIRGRPQHF. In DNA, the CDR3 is TGTGCCAGTAGTATAAGGGGCAGGCCCCAGCATTTT.

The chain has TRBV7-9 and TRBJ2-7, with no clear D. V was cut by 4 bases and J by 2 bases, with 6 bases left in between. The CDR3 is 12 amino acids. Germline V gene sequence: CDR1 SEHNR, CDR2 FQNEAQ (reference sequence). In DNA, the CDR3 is TGTGCCAGCAGCTCTGCGGCCTACGAGCAGTACTTC. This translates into CASSSAAYEQYF.